These 24 T cell receptor beta chains originate from one sample sequenced in a study of CD8+ T cells in alopecia areata. Sequencing relied on a cDNA template that was reverse transcribed from extracted RNA. Libraries were prepared by immunoSEQ multiplex PCR; TCRdb keeps only in-frame clonotypes and omits some of them. This sample has 290,000 or so clones, each found more than once. Using CD4, CD8alpha, NKG2D, NKG2ACE and other markers, pooled cutaneous lymph node cells were sorted. The sequencing input was CD4+ T cells sorted from a lymph node. Every receptor here comes from a C3H/HeJ mouse with alopecia areata. The mice in this strain carry MHC haplotype H2-k.

Turning to this clone: The gene names given are mouse names. Read coverage stops 4 residues before the CDR3 terminus; the germline J gene supplies the remainder. The sample contains more than one DNA sequence encoding this CDR3. The rearrangement joins TRBV1 to TRBJ1-1; 11 bases map to TRBD1. Germline V gives CDR1 NSQYPW, CDR2 LRSPGD (reference sequence). Trimming at V came to 3 bases and at J to 4 bases, leaving 1 base not matched to a gene. The CDR3 is 14 residues long. Incomplete CDR3 DNA: TGCACCTGCAGTGCGGGGACAGGGGGCACA. It yields the protein CTCSAGTGGT. The CDR3 in its entirety is CTCSAGTGGTEVFF.

A note on this clone: Any gene name here is a mouse gene name. The CDR3 extends 4 residues past the end of the read, so its final part is completed from the germline J gene. J is TRBJ2-1 and V is TRBV13-1, with TRBD2 matching 10 bases. The J segment lost 3 bases and the V segment lost 1 base, leaving 4 bases of the junction unmatched. Germline values: CDR1 NSHNY, CDR2 SYGAGN. The CDR3 spans 16 residues. CDR3 DNA (partial): TGTGCCAGCAGTGATTATCTGGGGGGGCCCTATGCT. Translation gives CASSDYLGGPYA. The CDR3, in full, reads CASSDYLGGPYAEQFF.

For this clone: Gene names and germline refer to mouse. The CDR3 end is not reached by the read, which stops 4 residues before it; the germline J gene fills it in. This chain links TRBV31 with TRBJ2-2; TRBD1 agrees at 7 bases. J lost 4 bases, V lost 0 bases, and 2 bases had no gene match. Germline V gives CDR1 GKSSPN, CDR2 SITVG. The CDR3 has 14 amino acids. The part of the CDR3 DNA that was read is TGTGCCTGGAGTCTGGACAGGCTCACCGGG. It translates to CAWSLDRLTG. The whole CDR3 sequence is CAWSLDRLTGQLYF. Based on the CDR3 plus reference TRBV31 and TRBJ2-2, the full variable domain is AQTIHQWPVAEIKAVGSPLSLGCTIKGKSSPNLYWYWQATGGTLQQLFYSITVGQVESVVQLNLSASRPKDDQFILSTEKLLLSHSGFYLCAWSLDRLTGQLYFGEGSKLTVL.

For this clone: Germline and genes: mouse. The observed sequence ends 4 residues before the CDR3 terminus, with the missing tail filled in from the germline J gene. Other DNA sequences within the sample encode an identical CDR3. The genes are TRBV5 and TRBJ2-7, with D possibly matching TRBD2 (6 bases). This CDR3 has 14 residues. The V gene lost 0 bases and the J gene lost 3 bases, with 9 bases spanning the gap. Germline V CDR1 and CDR2: LGHNA, YNLKQL (reference sequence). The part of the CDR3 DNA that was read is TGTGCCAGCAGCCAAGACCGGGGGGTCTAT. Translation: CASSQDRGVY. The entire CDR3 reads CASSQDRGVYEQYF.

This clone was observed a handful of times. The gene names given are mouse names. The CDR3 end falls 3 residues outside the read, so it is completed with the germline J gene. This chain connects TRBV13-1 to TRBJ1-6; tentatively, D is TRBD1 (5 bases). TRBJ1-6 is marked as an open reading frame, function uncertain. CDR3 length: 14 amino acids. Per the germline V gene, CDR1 is NSHNY and CDR2 is SYGAGN. V shed 5 bases and J shed 0 bases, with 6 bases lying between them. The CDR3 protein is CASRQGSYNSPLYF. The CDR3 DNA, read in part, is TGTGCCAGCAGGCAGGGTTCCTATAATTCGCCC.

In this sample, this clone turned up a few times. It may be a read error: a sequence one base away is much more abundant. Gene labels here are mouse ones. The CDR3 extends 4 residues past the end of the read, so its final part is completed from the germline J gene. V usage is TRBV13-1 and J usage is TRBJ1-2; TRBD1 might be the D (6 bases). The CDR3 runs 12 residues. Per the germline V gene, CDR1 is NSHNY and CDR2 is SYGAGN. V gave up 7 bases and J gave up 0 bases, with 7 bases separating them. The CDR3 bases that were read are TGTGCCAGCGGGACATCAAACTCC. Amino acid sequence: CASGTSNS. The whole CDR3 reads CASGTSNSDYTF.

Concerning this clone itself: Genes here carry mouse names. The CDR3 end is not reached by the read, which stops 4 residues before it; the germline J gene fills it in. V gene TRBV13-1 combines with J gene TRBJ2-1; 8 positions match TRBD1. The germline gives CDR1 NSHNY, CDR2 SYGAGN. The CDR3 covers 16 residues. V lost 3 bases to trimming and J lost 3 bases; unmatched junction nucleotides: 8. The CDR3 loop reads CASSVAKDRGYAEQFF. The sequenced CDR3 bases are TGTGCCAGCAGTGTTGCCAAAGACAGGGGCTATGCT.

Note on this clone: Gene names follow the mouse nomenclature. The read ends 4 residues early relative to the CDR3; the germline J gene fills the gap. The genes are TRBV1 and TRBJ2-2; TRBD1 matches at 9 bases. CDR1 and CDR2 from the germline V gene are NSQYPW and LRSPGD (reference sequence). Trimming took 4 bases from V and 4 from J; bases not matched to a gene: 7. This CDR3 spans 16 amino acids. The covered CDR3 bases are TGCACCTGCAGTGAACAGGGGGCAGGGAGCACCGGG. It specifies CTCSEQGAGSTG. Given in full, the CDR3 is CTCSEQGAGSTGQLYF.

In this sample, this clone turned up a few times. Mouse gene names and germline throughout. The read finishes 4 residues shy of the CDR3 end, and the germline J gene is used to complete it. Other nucleotide sequences from this sample produce the same CDR3. The chain uses TRBV19 and TRBJ1-2; the D gene is possibly TRBD1 (6 bases). CDR1 and CDR2 (germline): FNHDT, SITEND (reference sequence). V lost 2 bases to trimming and J lost 1 base, with 6 bases between them. The CDR3 length is 13 residues. The DNA read from the CDR3 is TGTGCCAGCAGTATGGGACAAAACTCC. This gives the protein CASSMGQNS. The whole CDR3 is CASSMGQNSDYTF.

Of note for this clone: Mouse germline and gene names are used. The read finishes 4 residues shy of the CDR3 end, and the germline J gene is used to complete it. The chain joins TRBV1 to TRBJ2-1; D is possibly TRBD1 (5 bases). CDR3 length: 14 residues. Germline values: CDR1 NSQYPW, CDR2 LRSPGD (reference sequence). Trimming stripped 3 bases from V and 0 bases from J, with 6 bases between. The CDR3 DNA, read in part, is TGCACCTGCAGTGCGACAGTTAACTATGCT. This encodes CTCSATVNYA. From start to end, the CDR3 is CTCSATVNYAEQFF.

To note about this clone: Gene and germline names: mouse. The CDR3 end is not reached by the read, which stops 3 residues before it; the germline J gene fills it in. The rearrangement joins TRBV1 to TRBJ1-6, with D tentatively TRBD1 (5 bases). TRBJ1-6 is noted as an ORF with a role that remains uncertain. Trimming pared 0 bases from V and 0 bases from J, leaving 9 bases between. The CDR3 spans 17 residues. Germline loops: CDR1 NSQYPW, CDR2 LRSPGD (reference sequence). The CDR3 bases that were read are TGCACCTGCAGTGCAGACGTGGGGGATTCCTATAATTCGCCC. Encoded protein: CTCSADVGDSYNSP. The whole CDR3 reads CTCSADVGDSYNSPLYF.

Remarks on this clone: The gene names given are mouse names. Read data end 4 residues before the CDR3 end; the end is taken from the germline J gene. This chain links TRBV13-1 with TRBJ1-2, with TRBD1 identical over 12 bases. Trimming cost V 3 bases and J 2 bases; bases outside gene matches: 2. The CDR3 is 15 amino acids. CDR1 is NSHNY, CDR2 SYGAGN, per germline. The CDR3 sequence is CASSVGTGGNSDYTF. CDR3 DNA (partial): TGTGCCAGCAGTGTCGGGACAGGGGGCAACTCC.

For this clone: Gene names refer to mouse genes. The CDR3 goes on 4 residues after the read ends, and that part is filled in from the germline J gene. This chain links TRBV13-3 with TRBJ2-3, with no clear D. Germline V gene sequence: CDR1 NNHDY, CDR2 SYVADS. The CDR3 contains 13 residues. V was clipped by 4 bases and J by 3 bases, with 9 bases between them. Incomplete CDR3 DNA: TGTGCCAGCAGTCTCAGGAGAGCAGAA. Translating gives CASSLRRAE. The whole CDR3 reads CASSLRRAETLYF.

Only a few counts were recorded for this clone. The genes are named according to mouse. From the germline J gene comes the end of the CDR3, since the read stops 4 residues before it. The rearrangement joins TRBV21 to TRBJ1-2, with 7 bases fitting TRBD1. TRBV21 is flagged as an ORF with uncertain function. The CDR3 has 15 amino acids. The V segment lost 6 bases and the J segment 3 bases; nucleotides outside the gene matches: 10. CDR3 amino acids: CASSPHRQGDSDYTF. Partial CDR3 DNA: TGTGCTAGCAGCCCCCACCGACAGGGAGACTCC.

This clone was seen a few times. The genes are named according to mouse. The observed sequence ends 4 residues before the CDR3 terminus, with the missing tail filled in from the germline J gene. The chain joins TRBV4 to TRBJ2-5; unclear D gene. Germline V gene data show CDR1 as LGHDT and CDR2 as YNNKQL (reference sequence). This CDR3 region has 11 residues. CDR3 sequence reads: CASSWGDTQYF. The sequenced CDR3 bases are TGTGCCAGCAGCTGGGGAGAC.

This clone was seen only a few times. The genes are named according to mouse. The read ends 4 residues before the CDR3 terminus; that terminus is restored from the germline J gene. This chain links TRBV5 with TRBJ2-3; D is ambiguous. The length of the CDR3 is 13 residues. Germline lookup yields CDR1 LGHNA and CDR2 YNLKQL (reference sequence). With 4 bases removed from V and 0 bases from J, the gap between germline ends came to 5 bases. The covered CDR3 bases are TGTGCCAGCAGCCTGGAGAGTGCAGAA. Translation: CASSLESAE. The CDR3 in its entirety is CASSLESAETLYF.

This clone was counted only a few times. Gene labels here are mouse ones. The read comes to an end 4 residues before the CDR3 does, leaving the germline J gene to fill in the end. The chain links TRBV1 to TRBJ2-1, with 7 bases lining up with TRBD2. V trimming: 5 bases; J trimming: 3 bases; junction bases outside the gene matches: 4. The CDR3 is 14 residues long. Germline-derived CDR1 and CDR2 are NSQYPW and LRSPGD (reference sequence). The CDR3 sequence is CTCSSGGGYAEQFF. Partial CDR3 DNA: TGCACCTGCAGTTCTGGGGGTGGCTATGCT.

This clone has a handful of counts. Mouse germline and gene names are used. The read falls 4 residues short of the CDR3 end, and the missing part is taken from the germline J gene. The genes are TRBV29 and TRBJ2-4, with no clear D. V was trimmed by 4 bases and J by 3 bases, leaving 8 bases between them. The CDR3 spans 13 residues. Germline V gives CDR1 MSHET, CDR2 SYDVDS. The sequenced CDR3 bases are TGTGCTAGCAGTTGGAGGGTCCAAAAC. As protein: CASSWRVQN. In full, the CDR3 reads CASSWRVQNTLYF.

This clone appeared a few times. The gene names given are mouse names. The CDR3 end falls 4 residues outside the read, so it is completed with the germline J gene. Other DNA sequences in the same sample also yield this CDR3. The rearrangement links TRBV13-2 to TRBJ2-7; 8 bases line up with TRBD1. The length of the CDR3 is 14 residues. Germline CDR1 reads NNHNN; CDR2 reads SYGAGS (reference sequence). The CDR3 loop reads CASGDAQGAHEQYF. Partial CDR3 DNA: TGTGCCAGCGGTGATGCCCAGGGGGCGCAT.

This clone has only a few counts. Genes here carry mouse names. With the read ending 4 residues before the CDR3 end, the germline J gene is used to fill in that end. The chain has TRBV13-1 and TRBJ1-2; D gene uncertain. CDR3 length: 13 amino acids. The ends were cut back, 0 bases at V and 4 bases at J, with 7 bases in the middle. Germline CDR1 is NSHNY and CDR2 is SYGAGN. Partial CDR3 DNA: TGTGCCAGCAGTGATGCCAGCGGCTCC. It specifies CASSDASGS. In full, the CDR3 reads CASSDASGSDYTF.

This clone was picked up many times. Here the gene names and germline are mouse. Read sequence stops 4 residues before the CDR3 end, and the germline J gene provides the missing end. The chain couples TRBV17 to TRBJ2-3; 8 nucleotides match TRBD1. Per germline, CDR1 MNHDT and CDR2 YYDKIL. J lost 0 bases, V lost 7 bases, and 3 bases had no gene match. This CDR3 comprises 14 residues. CDR3 sequence reads: CASTGQDSAETLYF. The part of the CDR3 DNA that was read is TGTGCTAGCACGGGACAGGACAGTGCAGAA.

About this clone itself: Mouse gene names apply. With the read ending 4 residues before the CDR3 end, the germline J gene is used to fill in that end. Other DNA sequences in the sample encode the same CDR3. V usage is TRBV31 and J usage is TRBJ2-3, with 7 bases that match TRBD1. The CDR3 extends over 14 amino acids. Trimming removed 0 bases from V and 1 base from J; junction bases left unmatched: 1. Germline values: CDR1 GKSSPN, CDR2 SITVG. CDR3 DNA (partial): TGTGCCTGGAGTCTAGACAGGGGTGCAGAA. Translation: CAWSLDRGAE. The CDR3 reads in full as CAWSLDRGAETLYF.

This clone was counted a few times. Mouse germline and gene names are used. CDR3 region: CTCSANRGDTGQLYF. CDR3 bases read: TGCACCTGCAGTGCAAACAGGGGGGACACCGGG. This sequence joins TRBV1 and TRBJ2-2, with 8 bases lining up with TRBD1. The CDR3 end lies 4 residues beyond the end of the read and is filled in from the germline J gene. The V gene's germline CDR1 is NSQYPW and CDR2 LRSPGD (reference sequence). The CDR3 totals 15 residues. Losses at the gene ends were 2 bases for V and 3 bases for J; bases not matched to a gene: 2.

Regarding this clone: Genes here carry mouse names. The read ends 4 residues shy of where the CDR3 ends; the end is completed using the germline J gene. J is TRBJ2-5 and V is TRBV13-1; TRBD1 matches at 8 bases. This CDR3 comprises 14 residues. Per germline, CDR1 NSHNY and CDR2 SYGAGN. The CDR3 sequence is CASSAPTGVDTQYF. CDR3 bases read: TGTGCCAGCAGTGCTCCGACAGGGGTGGAC.